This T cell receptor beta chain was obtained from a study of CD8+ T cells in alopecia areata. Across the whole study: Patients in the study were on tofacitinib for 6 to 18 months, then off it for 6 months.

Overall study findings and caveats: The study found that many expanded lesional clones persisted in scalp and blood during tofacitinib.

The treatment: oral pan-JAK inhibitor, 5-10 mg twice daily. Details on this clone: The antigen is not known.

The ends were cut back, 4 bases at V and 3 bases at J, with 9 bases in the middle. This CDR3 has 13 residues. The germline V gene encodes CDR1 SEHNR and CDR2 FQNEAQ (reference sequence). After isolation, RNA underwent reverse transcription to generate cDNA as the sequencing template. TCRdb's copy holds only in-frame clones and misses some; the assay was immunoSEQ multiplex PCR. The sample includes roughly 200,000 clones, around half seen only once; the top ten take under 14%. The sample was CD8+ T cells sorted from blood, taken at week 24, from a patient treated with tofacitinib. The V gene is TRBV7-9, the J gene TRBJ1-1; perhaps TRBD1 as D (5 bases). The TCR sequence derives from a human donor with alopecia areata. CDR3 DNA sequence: TGTGCCAGCAGCTCCAGGGCGGACACTGAAGCTTTCTTT. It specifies CASSSRADTEAFF.